One sample yielded the 14 T cell receptor beta chains listed below, sequenced in a study of identical twins. TCRdb reprocessed the 5' RACE reads via MiXCR and lists one record per CDR3 protein. The sample has under 1 million distinct CDR3 sequences; roughly 12% are singletons. These data were likewise used in another study, on yellow fever vaccine responses in identical twins.

Sequenced sample: PBMCs. The source of these receptors is a woman aged 18-30 years in good health.

The CDR3: CASSEAGRLDEQFF. The CDR3 coding sequence is TGTGCCAGCAGTGAGGCCGGGAGGTTGGATGAGCAGTTCTTC. The chain couples TRBV2 to TRBJ2-1; 7 positions agree with TRBD2. Germline CDR1 and CDR2: SNHLY and FYNNEI. CDR3 size: 14 residues. The V and J ends lost 3 bases and 8 bases, in that order; junction bases with no gene match: 7.

The DNA of the CDR3 is TGTGCCAGCAGCCCACCAACCGGGACAGTAGGGAATGAGCAGTTCTTC. It yields the protein CASSPPTGTVGNEQFF. V and J are TRBV7-8 and TRBJ2-1, with 7 bases lining up with TRBD1. Trimming cost V 5 bases and J 7 bases; bases outside gene matches: 14. The CDR3 totals 16 residues. Per germline, CDR1 SGHVS and CDR2 FQNEAQ.

This clonotype was seen a handful of times. The rearrangement links TRBV10-3 to TRBJ1-1; 7 bases line up with TRBD1. The germline V gene has CDR1 ENHRY and CDR2 SYGVKD. V lost 6 bases and J lost 0; bases outside the gene matches: 4. The CDR3 covers 14 residues. DNA of the CDR3: TGTGCCATCAGGCCGGGACAGCTGAACACTGAAGCTTTCTTT. Translating gives CAIRPGQLNTEAFF.

The V and J genes are TRBV6-1 and TRBJ1-1; D perhaps matches TRBD1 (5 bases). The CDR3 sequence is 11 residues long. Trimming took 10 bases from V and 2 from J, leaving 8 bases between them. Per germline, CDR1 MNHNS and CDR2 SASEGT. Here the CDR3 DNA reads TGTGCCACCGACAGAAACACTGAAGCTTTCTTT. Translation gives CATDRNTEAFF.

This clonotype has more than one count but fewer than ten. The gene calls are TRBV11-2 and TRBJ2-2; no clear D. Germline assignment: CDR1 SGHAT and CDR2 FQNNGV. V lost 4 bases and J 6 bases, leaving 9 bases between the germline ends. The CDR3 contains 13 residues. This chain's CDR3 is CASSSLVSGELFF. In DNA form, the CDR3 reads TGTGCCAGCAGCTCCTTAGTGTCCGGGGAGCTGTTTTTT.

Worth noting for this clonotype: A much larger clone lies a single base off, so this may be a read error. The chain uses TRBV3-1 and TRBJ2-2; 8 nucleotides agree with TRBD2. Germline V gene data show CDR1 as LGHDT and CDR2 as YNNKEL (reference sequence). V trimming: 2 bases; J trimming: 0 bases; junction bases outside the gene matches: 5. The CDR3 is 17 amino acids. This CDR3 is CASSQRSGGANTGELFF. The DNA for the CDR3 is TGTGCCAGCAGCCAAAGGAGCGGGGGAGCGAACACCGGGGAGCTGTTTTTT.

This clonotype was observed at least ten times. The genes are TRBV12-3 or TRBV12-4 and TRBJ1-2, with D possibly TRBD1 on 5 matching bases. This CDR3 has 13 amino acids. Trimming took off 6 bases at V and 4 bases at J, with 12 bases between the two ends. In DNA, the CDR3 is TGTGCCAGCAGCAAAACAGGAACCTATGGCTACACCTTC. Amino acids: CASSKTGTYGYTF.

The table lists this clonotype with many counts. The rearrangement uses TRBV11-3 and TRBJ2-1; D remains unclear. This CDR3 region has 16 residues. Germline assignment: CDR1 SGHNT and CDR2 YENEEA. Trimming took 1 base from V and 2 from J, leaving 12 bases between them. This CDR3 reads CASSLVSRLTYNEQFF. DNA for the CDR3: TGTGCCAGCAGCTTAGTCTCTAGGCTAACCTACAATGAGCAGTTCTTC.

This clonotype was seen more than once but under ten times. The rearrangement joins TRBV7-9 to TRBJ2-2; D may be TRBD2 (6 bases). The CDR3 extends over 14 amino acids. V was trimmed by 7 bases and J by 5 bases, leaving 14 bases between them. Germline values: CDR1 SEHNR, CDR2 FQNEAQ (reference sequence). The CDR3 DNA sequence: TGTGCCAGCATCTACAGGAGGGATACCGGGGAGCTGTTTTTT. Amino acids: CASIYRRDTGELFF.

This clonotype came up a few times. V gene TRBV15 combines with J gene TRBJ2-1; a weak D match, TRBD2 (5 bases). V was cut by 0 bases and J by 10 bases, with 10 bases left in between. Germline V gene lookup returns CDR1 LNHNV and CDR2 YYDKDF (reference sequence). The CDR3 is 13 residues long. The CDR3 protein is CATSRESRAEQFF. The DNA of the CDR3 is TGTGCCACCAGCAGAGAGTCGCGGGCAGAGCAGTTCTTC.

The chain combines TRBV2 with TRBJ2-1, with 11 bases identical to TRBD2. In germline, CDR1 is SNHLY, CDR2 FYNNEI. V lost 5 bases and J lost 2; bases outside the gene matches: 8. The CDR3 runs to 17 residues. The CDR3: CASSLLAGAWTYNEQFF. The CDR3 nucleotides read TGTGCCAGCAGTTTACTAGCGGGAGCTTGGACCTACAATGAGCAGTTCTTC.

The genes are TRBV7-3 and TRBJ2-2, with 9 positions matching TRBD1. This CDR3 region has 17 residues. With V trimmed by 5 bases and J by 3 bases, 10 bases remained unmatched. CDR1 is SGHTA, CDR2 FQGTGA, per germline. In DNA form, the CDR3 reads TGTGCCAGCAGCCAAACAAAACAGGGGGCCGACACCGGGGAGCTGTTTTTT. This encodes CASSQTKQGADTGELFF.

This clonotype was observed a handful of times. The chain is built from TRBV13 and TRBJ2-7; TRBD2 matches at 8 bases. Germline V CDR1 and CDR2: PRHDT, FYEKMQ (reference sequence). V lost 5 bases, J lost 6 bases, and 6 bases stayed unmatched. The CDR3 is 13 amino acids. The CDR3 reads CASSTPGLVEQYV. In DNA, the CDR3 is TGTGCCAGCAGCACCCCGGGACTAGTCGAGCAGTACGTC.

The CDR3 loop reads CSAPRVGHEQFF. The DNA for the CDR3 is TGCAGTGCCCCCCGTGTGGGTCATGAGCAGTTCTTC. The chain has TRBV20-1 and TRBJ2-1; D is undetermined. This CDR3 has 12 amino acids. Germline loops: CDR1 DFQATT, CDR2 SNEGSKA (reference sequence). Trimming removed 6 bases from V and 8 bases from J, with 14 bases in between.